The rows below give T cell receptor beta chains drawn from one sample of a study of T cell responses to AZD1222 COVID-19 vaccine. Produced via immunoSEQ multiplex PCR; TCRdb's table is partial and in-frame only. This table holds under 140,000 clones, roughly 90% found once. The sample in question was peripheral blood, obtained on day 0 of AZD1222 vaccination. The receptors were sampled from an adult in good health. CDR3s include the opening cysteine and the closing phenylalanine or tryptophan. A D gene is named only where the DNA matches it firmly. Clone size is stated in some rows and not others, as once, few, many or a class when expanded.

cdr3_aa,cdr3_nt,clone_size,v_call,j_call,d_call
CASSPRPLSVTYEQYF,TGTGCCAGCAGCCCCCGGCCCCTTTCAGTTACCTACGAGCAGTACTTC,-,TRBV7-2,TRBJ2-7,-
CSVGSGLGYTF,TGCAGCGTTGGTTCAGGGCTTGGCTACACCTTC,-,TRBV29-1,TRBJ1-2,-
CASSEGAHSNQPQHF,TGTGCCAGCAGTGAAGGGGCGCATAGCAATCAGCCCCAGCATTTT,-,TRBV2,TRBJ1-5,-
CASSEYGGTEAFF,TGCGCCAGCAGTGAGTACGGTGGGACTGAAGCTTTCTTT,-,TRBV10-2,TRBJ1-1,-
CATKQGSIQYF,TGTGCCACAAAACAGGGGTCCATTCAGTACTTC,-,TRBV2,TRBJ2-4,TRBD1
CASSPRTEGKLFF,TGTGCCAGCAGCCCCCGGACAGAAGGAAAACTGTTTTTT,-,TRBV9,TRBJ1-4,-
CASTDSNSPLHF,TGTGCCAGCACCGACAGTAATTCACCCCTCCACTTT,-,TRBV6-6,TRBJ1-6,-
CASSNRPGYDTQYF,TGTGCCAGCTCCAACCGCCCGGGGTATGATACGCAGTATTTT,-,TRBV9,TRBJ2-3,-
CASSSPRSYEQYF,TGTGCCAGCAGCTCCCCCCGCTCCTACGAGCAGTACTTC,-,TRBV7-2,TRBJ2-7,-
CASRVTVEVPDYEQYF,TGTGCCAGCAGGGTTACCGTGGAGGTGCCCGACTACGAGCAGTACTTC,-,TRBV28,TRBJ2-7,-
CASSLQGYGYTF,TGTGCCAGCAGCCTACAGGGTTATGGCTACACCTTC,few,TRBV27,TRBJ1-2,-
CASSPTGGSTEAFF,TGCGCCAGCAGCCCGACAGGGGGCTCTACTGAAGCTTTCTTT,-,TRBV5-1,TRBJ1-1,TRBD1
CASSALREAGELFF,TGTGCCAGCAGCGCTCTACGAGAGGCCGGGGAGCTGTTTTTT,once,TRBV5-6,TRBJ2-2,-
CASRNSHSSYNEQFF,TGTGCCAGCAGGAACAGCCATAGCTCCTACAATGAGCAGTTCTTC,-,TRBV6-5,TRBJ2-1,-
CASSLMRGNTEAFF,TGTGCCAGCAGCCTAATGCGGGGGAACACTGAAGCTTTCTTT,-,TRBV14,TRBJ1-1,-
CGIGATGGIREQYF,TGTGGGATTGGTGCCACAGGGGGTATCAGAGAGCAGTACTTC,-,TRBV28,TRBJ2-7,TRBD1
CSAGGGADTEAFF,TGCAGTGCGGGCGGGGGCGCGGACACTGAAGCTTTCTTT,-,TRBV29-1,TRBJ1-1,-
CASSPEGAGGYEQFF,TGCGCCAGCAGCCCGGAGGGGGCGGGGGGATACGAGCAGTTCTTC,-,TRBV4-1,TRBJ2-1,-
CASSVYDSVDGYTF,TGTGCCAGCAGCGTATATGATTCAGTTGATGGCTACACCTTC,-,TRBV9,TRBJ1-2,-
CATSDRDEKLFF,TGTGCCACCAGCGACAGGGATGAAAAACTGTTTTTT,-,TRBV15,TRBJ1-4,TRBD1
CASTPGLLGHGYTF,TGTGCCAGCACCCCGGGACTTTTAGGGCATGGCTACACCTTC,-,TRBV6-5,TRBJ1-2,-
CASSRGAVQFF,TGTGCCAGCAGCCGGGGAGCGGTGCAGTTCTTC,-,TRBV7-2,TRBJ2-1,-
CASSQGTGRATNEKLFF,TGTGCCAGCAGCCAAGGGACAGGCCGGGCAACTAATGAAAAACTGTTTTTT,once,TRBV3-1/TRBV3-2,TRBJ1-4,TRBD1
CASSLRTGANYGYTF,TGTGCCAGTTCCTTAAGGACAGGGGCAAACTATGGCTACACCTTC,-,TRBV28,TRBJ1-2,TRBD1
CASSWLAGVDEKLFF,TGTGCCAGCAGTTGGTTGGCAGGGGTGGATGAAAAACTGTTTTTT,-,TRBV27,TRBJ1-4,-
CASSFRGNTEAFF,TGTGCCAGCAGTTTCAGGGGGAACACTGAAGCTTTCTTT,-,TRBV6-5,TRBJ1-1,-
CASSFLGTEAFF,TGTGCCAGCAGTTTTCTGGGGACTGAAGCTTTCTTT,-,TRBV12-3/TRBV12-4,TRBJ1-1,-
CASSFRRTADTQYF,TGTGCCAGCAGCTTCCGTCGCACGGCAGATACGCAGTATTTT,-,TRBV11-3,TRBJ2-3,-
CASSLHYEQYF,TGTGCCAGCAGTTTGCACTACGAGCAGTACTTC,-,TRBV28,TRBJ2-7,-
CASSQPQGSAEAFF,TGCGCCAGCAGCCAGCCTCAGGGGAGCGCTGAAGCTTTCTTT,-,TRBV4-1,TRBJ1-1,-
CASSLTWARNAYEQYF,TGTGCCAGCAGCCTAACCTGGGCCAGGAATGCCTACGAGCAGTACTTC,once,TRBV5-6,TRBJ2-7,-
CASSYLGLFTGDGYTF,TGTGCCAGCAGTTACTTGGGGTTATTCACAGGGGATGGCTACACCTTC,-,TRBV6-5,TRBJ1-2,TRBD1
CASSLTGLDSPLHF,TGTGCCAGCAGCCTGACAGGGCTGGATTCACCCCTCCACTTT,-,TRBV5-8,TRBJ1-6,TRBD1
CSVRGNSNQPQHF,TGCAGCGTTCGAGGGAATAGCAATCAGCCCCAGCATTTT,-,TRBV29-1,TRBJ1-5,-
CASSQESARGYTF,TGTGCCAGCAGCCAAGAGTCCGCGCGGGGCTACACCTTC,few,TRBV3-1/TRBV3-2,TRBJ1-2,-
CASRPDLGAEQYF,TGTGCCAGCAGACCCGACTTGGGGGCCGAGCAGTACTTC,-,TRBV27,TRBJ2-7,-
CASSSSGRGSTDTQYF,TGTGCCAGCAGCAGCTCGGGAAGAGGGAGCACAGATACGCAGTATTTT,-,TRBV5-6,TRBJ2-3,-
CASSPVGGQPQHF,TGTGCCAGCAGTCCCGTCGGGGGGCAGCCCCAGCATTTT,-,TRBV28,TRBJ1-5,-
CASSFGSGNEKLFF,TGTGCCAGCAGTTTCGGTTCGGGTAATGAAAAACTGTTTTTT,once,TRBV28,TRBJ1-4,-
CARGRGGQETQYF,TGTGCAAGAGGGAGGGGAGGGCAAGAGACCCAGTACTTC,-,TRBV30,TRBJ2-5,TRBD2
CAWTFRARGTEAFF,TGTGCCTGGACTTTCCGGGCCCGAGGCACTGAAGCTTTCTTT,-,TRBV30,TRBJ1-1,-
CASSYRRGLNTGELFF,TGTGCCAGCAGTTACAGGCGAGGGCTGAACACCGGGGAGCTGTTTTTT,-,TRBV6-2/TRBV6-3,TRBJ2-2,-
CASSYSGRDGNTIYF,TGTGCCAGCAGTTACTCGGGCAGGGATGGAAACACCATATATTTT,-,TRBV6-5,TRBJ1-3,-
CASSLKGDVYEQYF,TGTGCCAGCAGCTTGAAAGGGGATGTATACGAGCAGTACTTC,-,TRBV5-4,TRBJ2-7,-
CASSFTRRVDTQYF,TGTGCCAGCAGCTTCACTAGGAGGGTAGATACGCAGTATTTT,-,TRBV5-8,TRBJ2-3,-
CASSTGTGSNSPLHF,TGCGCCAGCAGCACCGGGACAGGGTCGAATTCACCCCTCCACTTT,-,TRBV5-1,TRBJ1-6,TRBD1
CASSRLGRGEAFF,TGTGCCAGCAGCCGACTGGGGCGTGGTGAAGCTTTCTTT,-,TRBV7-9,TRBJ1-1,-
CASSPSLSPLHF,TGTGCCAGCTCACCCTCTCTTTCACCCCTCCACTTT,once,TRBV18,TRBJ1-6,-
CASSPEQRNFEAFF,TGTGCCAGCAGTCCCGAGCAGCGAAACTTTGAAGCTTTCTTT,-,TRBV6-5,TRBJ1-1,-
CASSRGGRNTEAFF,TGTGCCAGCAGCAGGGGAGGGCGGAACACTGAAGCTTTCTTT,-,TRBV7-8,TRBJ1-1,-
CASSPSRGQQETQYF,TGCGCCAGCAGTCCCTCGAGGGGGCAGCAAGAGACCCAGTACTTC,-,TRBV5-1,TRBJ2-5,TRBD1
CASSLGDRDRYNEQYF,TGTGCCAGCAGCTTAGGAGACCGGGACAGGTATAACGAGCAGTACTTC,-,TRBV7-9,TRBJ2-7,TRBD1
CAWSRDRFQETQYF,TGTGCCTGGAGCCGGGACAGATTCCAAGAGACCCAGTACTTC,-,TRBV30,TRBJ2-5,TRBD1
CASSPPGQGRNSPLHF,TGTGCCAGCAGTCCGCCGGGACAGGGTCGAAATTCACCCCTCCACTTT,once,TRBV28,TRBJ1-6,TRBD1
CAWTSGLIRLTGELFF,TGTGCCTGGACATCCGGGCTCATAAGACTGACCGGGGAGCTGTTTTTT,-,TRBV30,TRBJ2-2,-
CASKDRTSGANVLTF,TGTGCCAGCAAGGACCGAACCTCTGGGGCCAACGTCCTGACTTTC,-,TRBV2,TRBJ2-6,-
CSVQRDRHTSSYNSPLHF,TGCAGCGTTCAAAGGGACAGACACACAAGCTCCTATAATTCACCCCTCCACTTT,once,TRBV29-1,TRBJ1-6,TRBD1
CASSWGTVSNYGYTF,TGTGCCAGCAGCTGGGGGACAGTATCTAACTATGGCTACACCTTC,-,TRBV5-6,TRBJ1-2,TRBD1
CASSLQGRNTIYF,TGTGCCAGCAGTCTTCAGGGCAGGAACACCATATATTTT,-,TRBV6-5,TRBJ1-3,-